The 22 T cell receptor beta chains given below trace back to one sample, sequenced in a study of graft-versus-host responses after intestinal transplantation. These receptors' targets are unknown. Data came from immunoSEQ multiplex PCR; TCRdb stores just in-frame clones and leaves some out. Of about 130,000 clones listed, about nine tenths are singletons. Sequencing was performed on unstimulated CD4+ T cells sorted from spleen or lymph node cells, taken before intestinal transplant. The receptors originated from a human donor who received an intestinal transplant.

CDR3 DNA: TGTGCCAGCAGTTTGCGGGGATGGGAACAAGAGACCCAGTACTTC. Protein product: CASSLRGWEQETQYF. The chain carries TRBV28 and TRBJ2-5, with D possibly matching TRBD2 (6 bases). V dropped 3 bases and J dropped 2 bases, with 13 bases sitting between them. Germline CDR1 MDHEN, CDR2 SYDVKM. The CDR3 totals 15 residues.

The V call is TRBV19, the J call TRBJ2-5; D is perhaps TRBD1 (6 bases). The DNA end lines up better with TRBJ2-7; the J call may be wrong. The CDR3 contains 16 residues. The germline V gene encodes CDR1 LNHDA and CDR2 SQIVND (reference sequence). CDR3 coding DNA: TGTGCCAGTAGTCCACGGACCGGGACACTTTCCTACGAGCAGTACTTC. Its protein is CASSPRTGTLSYEQYF.

Notes on this clone: This sample also contains other DNA sequences that code for the same CDR3. V is TRBV10-3 and J is TRBJ2-7; D gene ambiguous. CDR3 length: 17 amino acids. Germline values: CDR1 ENHRY, CDR2 SYGVKD. V lost 0 bases to trimming and J lost 3 bases, with 18 bases between them. CDR3 protein: CAISESNLLGTHYEQYF. The CDR3 DNA sequence: TGTGCCATCAGTGAGTCGAATCTGCTTGGAACACACTACGAGCAGTACTTC.

The rearrangement joins TRBV2 to TRBJ1-4; 9 bases line up with TRBD1. The CDR3 length is 14 residues. V lost 5 bases and J lost 8; bases outside the gene matches: 6. Per germline, CDR1 SNHLY and CDR2 FYNNEI. CDR3 nucleotides: TGTGCCAGCAGTTTGGCCGGACAGGGGGAAAAACTGTTTTTT. It codes for CASSLAGQGEKLFF.

V is TRBV18 and J is TRBJ2-7, with TRBD2 matching 7 bases. V was pared by 2 bases and J by 3 bases, with 4 bases of the junction left unmatched. The CDR3 is 14 residues long. Looked up from germline, CDR1 is KGHSH and CDR2 is LQKENI. CDR3 protein: CASSPETSSYEQYF. The DNA for the CDR3 is TGTGCCAGCTCACCAGAGACTAGCAGCTACGAGCAGTACTTC.

The CDR3 DNA reads as TGTGCCAGCAGGCCTCTGAGCTCCTACGAGCAGTACTTC. This sequence encodes CASRPLSSYEQYF. The chain combines TRBV11-2 with TRBJ2-5; no firm D call. Judging by the DNA end, TRBJ2-7 fits better; the J call may be wrong. The CDR3 extends over 13 amino acids. Germline-derived CDR1 and CDR2 are SGHAT and FQNNGV.

The chain combines TRBV19 with TRBJ2-5; TRBD2 might be the D (5 bases). Trimming took 6 bases from V and 5 from J, leaving 13 bases between them. This CDR3 is built from 13 residues. The germline V gene encodes CDR1 LNHDA and CDR2 SQIVND (reference sequence). CDR3 sequence (DNA): TGTGCCAGTAGCCGGGGTTTGGAGGAGACCCAGTACTTC. Translated: CASSRGLEETQYF. The complete variable domain, with remaining parts taken from reference TRBV19 and TRBJ2-5, reads DGGITQSPKYLFRKEGQNVTLSCEQNLNHDAMYWYRQDPGQGLRLIYYSQIVNDFQKGDIAEGYSVSREKKESFPLTVTSAQKNPTAFYLCASSRGLEETQYFGPGTRLLVL.

The V and J genes are TRBV6-6 and TRBJ1-2, with 8 positions matching TRBD1. CDR3 length equals 13 residues. In germline, CDR1 is MNHNY, CDR2 SVGAGI (reference sequence). V was pared by 5 bases and J by 7 bases, with 6 bases of the junction left unmatched. The CDR3 region has the DNA TGTGCCAGCAGTGAGGACAGGGTTGGTGGCTACACCTTC. It yields the protein CASSEDRVGGYTF.

The chain joins TRBV19 to TRBJ1-1; D is possibly TRBD1 (6 bases). This CDR3 has 14 amino acids. Germline CDR1 is LNHDA and CDR2 is SQIVND (reference sequence). The V gene lost 3 bases and the J gene lost 3 bases, with 11 bases spanning the gap. The CDR3 loop reads CASSISRGYTEAFF. Written as DNA, the CDR3 is TGTGCCAGTAGTATTTCCAGGGGATACACTGAAGCTTTCTTT.

V usage is TRBV20-1 and J usage is TRBJ2-7; TRBD2 matches 8 bases. The J segment lost 6 bases and the V segment lost 7 bases, leaving 2 bases of the junction unmatched. CDR3 length: 10 amino acids. Germline lookup yields CDR1 DFQATT and CDR2 SNEGSKA (reference sequence). The CDR3 sequence is CSGGRIEQYF. For the CDR3, the DNA is TGCAGTGGCGGGAGGATCGAGCAGTACTTC.

V usage is TRBV28 and J usage is TRBJ1-4; no clear D. This CDR3 contains 12 residues. Looked up from germline, CDR1 is MDHEN and CDR2 is SYDVKM. Trimming pared 10 bases from V and 4 bases from J, leaving 10 bases between. CDR3 sequence reads: CATTDLNEKLFF. The CDR3 coding sequence is TGTGCCACCACGGACCTTAATGAAAAACTGTTTTTT.

The V call is TRBV19, the J call TRBJ1-5; D is perhaps TRBD1 (5 bases). The germline V gene has CDR1 LNHDA and CDR2 SQIVND (reference sequence). V was cut by 2 bases and J by 4 bases, with 12 bases left in between. The CDR3 is 15 amino acids. CDR3 sequence (DNA): TGTGCCAGTAGTATATCACCGACAGATAATCAGCCCCAGCATTTT. It specifies CASSISPTDNQPQHF.

The rearrangement joins TRBV10-1 to TRBJ1-2; D uncertain. The CDR3 consists of 12 residues. V gave up 6 bases and J gave up 3 bases, with 8 bases separating them. Germline V gene data show CDR1 as WNHNN and CDR2 as SYGVQD (reference sequence). Here the CDR3 reads CASSTEDYGYTF. The CDR3 bases are TGCGCCAGCAGCACAGAGGACTATGGCTACACCTTC.

This clone has only one observation. The rearrangement links TRBV4-1 to TRBJ1-2, with 9 bases fitting TRBD1. Germline V lookup: CDR1 MGHRA, CDR2 YSYEKL. CDR3 length: 13 amino acids. V was pared by 3 bases and J by 4 bases, with 0 bases of the junction left unmatched. The CDR3 reads CASSQGQGYGYTF. CDR3 nucleotide sequence: TGCGCCAGCAGCCAGGGACAGGGCTATGGCTACACCTTC.

The CDR3 region has the DNA TGTGCCAGCTCACCCCAGACTAGCGGGAGCTCCTACAATGAGCAGTTCTTC. Its translation is CASSPQTSGSSYNEQFF. The chain carries TRBV18 and TRBJ2-1; 12 bases map to TRBD2. This CDR3 is 17 amino acids long. Germline V gives CDR1 KGHSH, CDR2 LQKENI. V lost 3 bases and J lost 0; bases outside the gene matches: 3.

The V call is TRBV19, the J call TRBJ1-5; possible D gene TRBD1, 5 bases. This CDR3 comprises 15 residues. Germline V gene lookup returns CDR1 LNHDA and CDR2 SQIVND (reference sequence). Trimming left V 5 bases short and J 0 bases short, with 11 bases between. In nucleotides, the CDR3 is TGTGCCAGTAGTGGGGCCTCGTATAGCAATCAGCCCCAGCATTTT. As protein: CASSGASYSNQPQHF.

V and J are TRBV15 and TRBJ2-2; TRBD2 matches at 7 bases. After removal of 0 bases from V and 13 bases from J, the junction contained 14 bases not matched to a gene. This CDR3 has 16 amino acids. Germline CDR1 LNHNV, CDR2 YYDKDF (reference sequence). The CDR3 spells CATSRDRAGLRVGLFF. In nucleotides, the CDR3 is TGTGCCACCAGCAGAGATCGAGCGGGACTACGGGTGGGGCTGTTTTTT.

This chain links TRBV28 with TRBJ2-3; 14 bases match TRBD2. J lost 1 base, V lost 3 bases, and 12 bases had no gene match. Germline V CDR1 and CDR2: MDHEN, SYDVKM. The CDR3 totals 20 residues. Written as DNA, the CDR3 is TGTGCCAGCAGTTTTGGTTCTGGGACTAGCGGGGGTAGGGGCACAGATACGCAGTATTTT. It translates to CASSFGSGTSGGRGTDTQYF.

This clone came up once. This sequence joins TRBV5-1 and TRBJ2-6; no definite D call. CDR1 SGHRS and CDR2 YFSETQ come from the germline V gene. Trimming took off 6 bases at V and 0 bases at J, with 10 bases between the two ends. This CDR3 spans 15 amino acids. The CDR3 DNA reads as TGCGCCAGCAAAGTGGACGGCTCTGGGGCCAACGTCCTGACTTTC. This translates into CASKVDGSGANVLTF.

The V call is TRBV10-3, the J call TRBJ2-5; 10 bases match TRBD1. The end of the DNA is better explained by TRBJ2-7, so the J call may be wrong. CDR1 is ENHRY, CDR2 SYGVKD, per germline. This CDR3 has 13 residues. The CDR3 sequence: CAISGQGTYEQYF. The CDR3 DNA follows: TGTGCCATCTCGGGACAGGGGACATACGAGCAGTACTTC.

Concerning this clone: Distinct nucleotide sequences in the sample also encode this CDR3. The CDR3 here is CASSVGDQPQHF. The CDR3 region has the DNA TGTGCCAGCAGCGTAGGGGATCAGCCCCAGCATTTT. J is TRBJ1-5 and V is TRBV9; D unclear. CDR1 is SGDLS and CDR2 is YYNGEE in the germline V gene. Trimming took 0 bases from V and 5 from J, leaving 3 bases between them. This CDR3 is built from 12 residues.

This chain joins TRBV6-1 and TRBJ1-2; TRBD1 matches 11 bases. The CDR3 totals 15 residues. Germline V CDR1 and CDR2: MNHNS, SASEGT. After removal of 4 bases from V and 5 bases from J, the junction contained 6 bases not matched to a gene. The DNA of the CDR3 is TGTGCCAGCAGTGCTGGACAGGGGGCGCCTTATGGCTACACCTTC. Translating it yields CASSAGQGAPYGYTF.